This T cell receptor (beta chain) was sequenced in a study of blood T cell repertoires in COVID-19. In the study's own analysis: Reference gene primer amplification yielded estimated nucleated cell counts. Sequencing was performed with immunoSEQ multiplex PCR; in TCRdb, only in-frame clones are kept and a portion is missing. The V and J calls and the clone size are those of that table, but D and trimming were determined from the DNA. The table shows a few hundred thousand clones, with roughly 90% occurring only once. The TCR comes from a man between 18 and 35 years old who had recovered from COVID-19. Sequencing was done on a sample of peripheral blood.

The CDR3 nucleotides read TGTGCCAGCAGCTTAGTGGGCTTCGGCGAGCAGTACTTC. Translating gives CASSLVGFGEQYF. This chain links TRBV7-8 with TRBJ2-7; D call uncertain. The V end was cut by 1 base, the J end by 6 bases, with 10 bases between. CDR3 size: 13 residues. Germline CDR1 SGHVS, CDR2 FQNEAQ.